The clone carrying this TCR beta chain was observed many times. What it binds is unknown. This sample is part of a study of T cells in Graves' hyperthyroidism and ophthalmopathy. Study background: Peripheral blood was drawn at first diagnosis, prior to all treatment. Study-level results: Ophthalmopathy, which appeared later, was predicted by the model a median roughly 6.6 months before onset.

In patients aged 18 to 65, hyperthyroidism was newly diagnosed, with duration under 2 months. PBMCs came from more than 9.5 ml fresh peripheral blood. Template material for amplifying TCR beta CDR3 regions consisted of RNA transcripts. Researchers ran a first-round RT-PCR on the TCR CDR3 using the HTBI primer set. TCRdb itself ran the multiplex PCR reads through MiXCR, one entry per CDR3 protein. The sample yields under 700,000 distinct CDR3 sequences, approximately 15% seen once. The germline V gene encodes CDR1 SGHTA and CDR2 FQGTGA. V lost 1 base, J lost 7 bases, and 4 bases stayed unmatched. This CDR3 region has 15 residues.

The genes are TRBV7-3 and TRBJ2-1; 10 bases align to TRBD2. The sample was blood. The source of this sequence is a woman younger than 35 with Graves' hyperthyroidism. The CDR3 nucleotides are TGTGCCAGCAGCTTAATAGCGGGGGGTCCGAATGAGCAGTTCTTC. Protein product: CASSLIAGGPNEQFF.